This T cell receptor (beta chain) emerged from a study of blood T cell repertoires in COVID-19. Study summary: In each case, the material was cDNA or gDNA derived from T cells, B-cell-depleted T cells, or PBMCs.

Assay used: immunoSEQ multiplex PCR; TCRdb lists only in-frame clones, some missing. The repertoire holds 270,000 or so clones, with 70% to 85% as singletons. V gave up 4 bases and J gave up 0 bases, with 10 bases separating them. The CDR3 extends over 15 amino acids. The germline CDR1 and CDR2 sequences are SNHLY and FYNNEI. This clone has just one count. Patients of the Seattle cohort, enrolled during active infection, were followed longitudinally. The clonotype originates from a human donor with COVID-19, enrolled during active disease. The donor label of this sample is uncertain. Specimen: peripheral blood. The chain recombines TRBV2 with TRBJ2-1, with D possibly TRBD1 on 5 matching bases. The CDR3 reads CASSGRQISYNEQFF. CDR3 coding DNA: TGTGCCAGCAGTGGCCGACAGATCTCCTACAATGAGCAGTTCTTC.